This TCR beta chain was captured in a study of cytomegalovirus exposure and HLA in healthy donors. At the level of the study: There were about 86 million unique TCRs (from HLA-typed donors) in an early data release. General study findings and limits: The study recorded around 160 TCR beta chains that were cytomegalovirus-associated. More clonal expansion characterized HLA-associated TCR beta chains than equally common others in a later analysis.

Of note for this clone: The antigen remains undetermined.

13 Jbeta primers and 60 Vbeta primers were used for the PCR. How the authors handled the data: In a later analysis, of 84 million or so unique beta chains, 9 million to 11 million appeared in at least two donors. Produced via immunoSEQ multiplex PCR; TCRdb's table is partial and in-frame only. From that table come the V and J calls and clone size; the DNA was used to work out D and trimming. The table lists fewer than 200,000 clones, about 85% of them singletons. Germline-derived CDR1 and CDR2 are LNHDA and SQIVND (reference sequence). This CDR3 is built from 14 residues. V lost 6 bases and J lost 8, with 17 bases in between.

This TCR came from a man aged 25 to 45 in good health and CMV-seropositive. The chain couples TRBV19 to TRBJ2-1; no clear D. The sample comprised PBMCs. CDR3 nucleotides: TGTGCCAGTAGGGTCCAGAGAATTGCGGATGAGCAGTTCTTC. It is translated as CASRVQRIADEQFF.